This TCR beta chain was profiled in a study of OX40 agonist ivuxolimab in advanced cancers. About the research overall: A mean age of roughly 66 years, range about 23 to 90, was recorded, and roughly 80% were male.

Study findings and constraints: CD4+ and CD8+ T cells in blood underwent clonal expansion by week 6 at 0.1 to 3.0 mg/kg.

The V segment lost 6 bases and the J segment 6 bases; nucleotides outside the gene matches: 8. This CDR3 has 14 residues. Per the germline V gene, CDR1 is SNHLY and CDR2 is FYNNEI. A remark on this clone: The antigen is not known.

TCRdb keeps only in-frame clones here, not all; method: immunoSEQ multiplex PCR. The sample has tens of thousands of clones; approximately 85% are singletons. Here the sequenced sample was CD4+ or CD8+ T cells sorted from blood, taken in a trial of the OX40 agonist ivuxolimab. The chain recombines TRBV2 with TRBJ2-7, with 10 positions matching TRBD1. The TCR originated in an adult with an advanced solid tumor such as melanoma, head and neck, liver or kidney cancer. CDR3 amino acids: CASRRQGAWGEQYF. The CDR3 nucleotides are TGTGCCAGCAGGAGACAGGGGGCATGGGGCGAGCAGTACTTC.